This TCR beta chain was sequenced for a study of glioma-infiltrating T cells. General study points: Patients with low tissue-blood divergence carried a signature set of shared blood CDR3 motifs.

For this clonotype: Its antigen remains unidentified.

The iRepertoire nested amplicon-rescue multiplex PCR amplified TCR alpha and beta CDR3s from RNA. One-step reverse transcription and amplification started from about 100-400 ng of tissue mRNA or PBMC total RNA. MiXCR, applied by TCRdb to the multiplex PCR reads, yields one record per CDR3 protein. Altogether more than 350,000 distinct CDR3 sequences are present, 41% being singletons, with the ten largest covering around 11%. V lost 4 bases, J lost 3 bases, and 4 bases lay in between. Germline V gives CDR1 ENHRY, CDR2 SYGVKD. The CDR3 is 11 residues long. The rearrangement links TRBV10-3 to TRBJ2-7; D is unclear. The sample taken for sequencing was glioma tissue, nonneoplastic brain tissue, or PBMCs (not recorded which). The origin of this receptor is a human donor with low-grade glioma or glioblastoma, undergoing nonglioma brain surgery, or in good health (not recorded which). The CDR3 here is CAISGGYEQYF. The CDR3 DNA reads as TGTGCCATCAGTGGGGGCTACGAGCAGTACTTC.